A selection of T cell receptor beta chains follows, all from one sample in a study of blood T cell repertoires in COVID-19. The protocol was immunoSEQ multiplex PCR, while the TCRdb copy is restricted to in-frame clones and leaves out a portion. This table holds 90,000 to 150,000 clones, roughly four fifths found once. The sequencing input was peripheral blood. The receptors were gathered from a human donor in a cohort sampled during active COVID-19. The CDR3 runs from the conserved cysteine through the conserved F or W. The order of the fields is clone size, D gene, J gene, V gene, CDR3 protein, CDR3 DNA. A D gene is named only where the DNA matches it firmly. Clone size, where shown, is once, few, many, or a class for clones that have expanded.

clone_size: -
d_call: -
j_call: TRBJ2-7
v_call: TRBV7-2
cdr3_aa: CASSDRYEQYF
cdr3_nt: TGTGCCAGCAGCGATCGGTACGAGCAGTACTTC

clone_size: -
d_call: TRBD1
j_call: TRBJ2-7
v_call: TRBV29-1
cdr3_aa: CSATQGGTYEQYF
cdr3_nt: TGCAGCGCCACACAGGGGGGCACCTACGAGCAGTACTTC

clone_size: -
d_call: -
j_call: TRBJ2-7
v_call: TRBV2
cdr3_aa: CASSAQYEQYF
cdr3_nt: TGTGCCAGCAGTGCCCAGTACGAGCAGTACTTC

clone_size: -
d_call: -
j_call: TRBJ2-7
v_call: TRBV15
cdr3_aa: CATSRATSYEQYF
cdr3_nt: TGTGCCACCAGCAGAGCAACGAGTTACGAGCAGTACTTC

clone_size: -
d_call: TRBD1
j_call: TRBJ1-2
v_call: TRBV25-1
cdr3_aa: CASSAFRGRGYGYTF
cdr3_nt: TGTGCCAGCAGTGCCTTCAGGGGGCGAGGCTATGGCTACACCTTC

clone_size: -
d_call: TRBD2
j_call: TRBJ2-1
v_call: TRBV6-2/TRBV6-3
cdr3_aa: CASSYSRVAGPNEQFF
cdr3_nt: TGTGCCAGCAGTTACTCGAGGGTAGCGGGACCGAATGAGCAGTTCTTC

clone_size: once
d_call: -
j_call: TRBJ2-7
v_call: TRBV2
cdr3_aa: CASSDPDEQYF
cdr3_nt: TGTGCCAGCAGTGATCCCGACGAGCAGTACTTC

clone_size: -
d_call: -
j_call: TRBJ1-6
v_call: TRBV4-2
cdr3_aa: CASSQGHVINSPLHF
cdr3_nt: TGTGCCAGCAGCCAAGGGCACGTTATTAATTCACCCCTCCACTTT

clone_size: -
d_call: TRBD2
j_call: TRBJ2-7
v_call: TRBV10-2
cdr3_aa: CASSDAGGPGEQYF
cdr3_nt: TGCGCCAGCAGTGACGCGGGAGGGCCGGGCGAGCAGTACTTC

clone_size: -
d_call: -
j_call: TRBJ1-3
v_call: TRBV4-1
cdr3_aa: CASSRDSPPGNTIYF
cdr3_nt: TGCGCCAGCAGCCGTGACTCACCCCCAGGGAACACCATATATTTT

clone_size: few
d_call: -
j_call: TRBJ2-1
v_call: TRBV27
cdr3_aa: CASSLLGGNEQFF
cdr3_nt: TGTGCCAGCAGTTTATTAGGGGGCAATGAGCAGTTCTTC

clone_size: -
d_call: TRBD1
j_call: TRBJ2-3
v_call: TRBV7-9
cdr3_aa: CASSLPGDSQDTQYF
cdr3_nt: TGTGCCAGCAGCCTCCCCGGGGACAGTCAAGATACGCAGTATTTT

clone_size: -
d_call: -
j_call: TRBJ2-3
v_call: TRBV11-2
cdr3_aa: CASSFSRESDTQYF
cdr3_nt: TGTGCCAGCAGCTTTTCCCGGGAGTCAGATACGCAGTATTTT

clone_size: -
d_call: -
j_call: TRBJ1-1
v_call: TRBV5-8
cdr3_aa: CASSLRGLNTEAFF
cdr3_nt: TGTGCCAGCAGCTTGCGGGGGTTGAACACTGAAGCTTTCTTT

clone_size: -
d_call: TRBD1
j_call: TRBJ2-3
v_call: TRBV7-8
cdr3_aa: CASSLVTGGVGDTQYF
cdr3_nt: TGTGCCAGCAGCTTAGTAACAGGGGGCGTGGGGGATACGCAGTATTTT

clone_size: -
d_call: -
j_call: TRBJ1-1
v_call: TRBV12-3/TRBV12-4
cdr3_aa: CASSQPGMAEAFF
cdr3_nt: TGTGCCAGCAGTCAACCGGGGATGGCTGAAGCTTTCTTT

clone_size: few
d_call: -
j_call: TRBJ2-5
v_call: TRBV4-2
cdr3_aa: CASSGGSHDTQYF
cdr3_nt: TGTGCCAGCAGCGGAGGGAGTCACGACACCCAGTACTTC

clone_size: -
d_call: -
j_call: TRBJ2-5
v_call: TRBV10-1
cdr3_aa: CASSDVSKEKETQYF
cdr3_nt: TGCGCCAGCAGTGATGTATCGAAGGAGAAAGAGACCCAGTACTTC

clone_size: -
d_call: -
j_call: TRBJ2-7
v_call: TRBV19
cdr3_aa: CATQPGHTTYEQYF
cdr3_nt: TGTGCCACTCAACCGGGACACACTACCTACGAGCAGTACTTC

clone_size: -
d_call: TRBD1
j_call: TRBJ1-5
v_call: TRBV19
cdr3_aa: CASSDGDRGFSNQPQHF
cdr3_nt: TGTGCCAGTAGTGACGGGGACAGGGGATTTAGCAATCAGCCCCAGCATTTT

clone_size: many
d_call: TRBD2
j_call: TRBJ2-1
v_call: TRBV5-1
cdr3_aa: CASSLDGGELNEQFF
cdr3_nt: TGCGCCAGCAGCTTGGACGGGGGGGAGTTGAATGAGCAGTTCTTC

clone_size: -
d_call: TRBD2
j_call: TRBJ2-7
v_call: TRBV2
cdr3_aa: CASREREGALGPYEQYF
cdr3_nt: TGTGCCAGCAGGGAGCGGGAGGGCGCCTTGGGTCCCTACGAGCAGTACTTC

clone_size: -
d_call: -
j_call: TRBJ1-2
v_call: TRBV15
cdr3_aa: CATSSANSYGYTF
cdr3_nt: TGTGCCACCAGCAGTGCGAATTCCTATGGCTACACCTTC

clone_size: -
d_call: -
j_call: TRBJ1-3
v_call: TRBV3-1/TRBV3-2
cdr3_aa: CASSQRRGRNSGNTIYF
cdr3_nt: TGTGCCAGCAGCCAAAGGCGGGGGCGAAACTCTGGAAACACCATATATTTT

clone_size: once
d_call: TRBD2
j_call: TRBJ2-7
v_call: TRBV7-6
cdr3_aa: CASSAASGGSYEQYF
cdr3_nt: TGTGCCAGCAGCGCGGCTAGCGGGGGATCCTACGAGCAGTACTTC

clone_size: -
d_call: -
j_call: TRBJ1-6
v_call: TRBV6-5
cdr3_aa: CASSSLRNSPLHF
cdr3_nt: TGTGCCAGCAGTTCCCTTCGTAATTCACCCCTCCACTTT

clone_size: -
d_call: TRBD1
j_call: TRBJ2-7
v_call: TRBV5-1
cdr3_aa: CASSLGGQGFSYEQYF
cdr3_nt: TGCGCCAGCAGCTTGGGGGGACAGGGGTTTTCCTACGAGCAGTACTTC

clone_size: -
d_call: -
j_call: TRBJ1-1
v_call: TRBV13
cdr3_aa: CASSISQGSETEAFF
cdr3_nt: TGTGCCAGCAGCATATCCCAGGGGAGTGAAACTGAAGCTTTCTTT

clone_size: -
d_call: TRBD1
j_call: TRBJ1-1
v_call: TRBV18
cdr3_aa: CASSPPGTGAMNTEAFF
cdr3_nt: TGTGCCAGCTCACCCCCCGGGACAGGGGCTATGAACACTGAAGCTTTCTTT

clone_size: -
d_call: -
j_call: TRBJ1-5
v_call: TRBV2
cdr3_aa: CASSREGGSNQPQHF
cdr3_nt: TGTGCCAGCAGTCGAGAGGGGGGGAGCAATCAGCCCCAGCATTTT

clone_size: few
d_call: -
j_call: TRBJ1-1
v_call: TRBV30
cdr3_aa: CAWSVSGWTEAFF
cdr3_nt: TGTGCCTGGAGTGTATCGGGTTGGACTGAAGCTTTCTTT

clone_size: few
d_call: -
j_call: TRBJ2-7
v_call: TRBV7-6
cdr3_aa: CASSLAGEGREQYF
cdr3_nt: TGTGCCAGCAGCTTAGCGGGTGAGGGAAGGGAGCAGTACTTC